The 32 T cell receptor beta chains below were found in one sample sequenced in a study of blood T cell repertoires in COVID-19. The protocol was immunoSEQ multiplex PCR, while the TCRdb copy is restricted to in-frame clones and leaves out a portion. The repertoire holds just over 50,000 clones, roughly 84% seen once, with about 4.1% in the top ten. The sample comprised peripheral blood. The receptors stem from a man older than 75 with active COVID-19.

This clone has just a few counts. As DNA, the CDR3 is TGTGCCAGCAGCTTGGTATCAGGGGACGAGCAGTTCTTC. Protein product: CASSLVSGDEQFF. The gene calls are TRBV5-4 and TRBJ2-1; the D gene is possibly TRBD1 (6 bases). Germline CDR1 is SGHNT and CDR2 is YYREEE (reference sequence). The CDR3 is made up of 13 amino acids. V gave up 0 bases and J gave up 10 bases, with 11 bases separating them.

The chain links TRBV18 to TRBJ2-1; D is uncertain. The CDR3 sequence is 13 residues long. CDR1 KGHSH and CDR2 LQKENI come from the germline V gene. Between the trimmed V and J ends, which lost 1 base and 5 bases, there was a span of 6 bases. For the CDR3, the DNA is TGTGCCAGCTCACCACTTCTAGACAATGAGCAGTTCTTC. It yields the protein CASSPLLDNEQFF.

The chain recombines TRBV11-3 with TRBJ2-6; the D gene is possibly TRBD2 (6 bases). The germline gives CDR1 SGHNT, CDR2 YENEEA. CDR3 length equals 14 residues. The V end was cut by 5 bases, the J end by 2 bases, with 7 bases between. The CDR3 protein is CASSPGAGANVLTF. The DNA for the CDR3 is TGTGCCAGCAGCCCGGGGGCTGGGGCCAACGTCCTGACTTTC.

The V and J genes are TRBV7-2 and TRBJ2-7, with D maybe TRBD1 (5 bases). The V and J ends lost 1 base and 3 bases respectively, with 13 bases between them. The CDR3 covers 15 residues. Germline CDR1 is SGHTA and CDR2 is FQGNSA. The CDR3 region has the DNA TGTGCCAGCAGCTTAGATGGCGCAGGGAACTACGAGCAGTACTTC. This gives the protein CASSLDGAGNYEQYF.

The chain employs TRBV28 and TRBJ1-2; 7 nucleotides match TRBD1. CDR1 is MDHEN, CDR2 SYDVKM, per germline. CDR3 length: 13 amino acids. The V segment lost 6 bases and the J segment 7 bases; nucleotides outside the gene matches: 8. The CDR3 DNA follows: TGTGCCAGCAGCTCCACAGGGGAACCTGGCTACACCTTC. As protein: CASSSTGEPGYTF.

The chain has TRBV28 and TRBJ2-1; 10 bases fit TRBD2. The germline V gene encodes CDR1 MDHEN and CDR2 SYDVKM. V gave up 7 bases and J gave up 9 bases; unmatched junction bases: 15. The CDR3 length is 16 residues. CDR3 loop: CASNTPSSGSLGEQFF. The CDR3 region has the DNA TGTGCCAGCAATACTCCATCTAGCGGGAGTTTGGGTGAGCAGTTCTTC.

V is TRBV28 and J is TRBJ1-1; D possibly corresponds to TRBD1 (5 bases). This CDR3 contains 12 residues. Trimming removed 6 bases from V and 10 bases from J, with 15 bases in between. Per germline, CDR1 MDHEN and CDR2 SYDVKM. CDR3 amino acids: CASSAPGRGAFF. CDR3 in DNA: TGTGCCAGCAGCGCCCCAGGGAGGGGAGCTTTCTTT.

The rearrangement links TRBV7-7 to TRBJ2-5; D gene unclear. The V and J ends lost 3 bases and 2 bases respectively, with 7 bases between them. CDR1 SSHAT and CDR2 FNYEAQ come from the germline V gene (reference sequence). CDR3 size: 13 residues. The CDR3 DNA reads TGTGCCAGCAGCTTGACACAGCAAGAGACCCAGTACTTC. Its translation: CASSLTQQETQYF.

Here the CDR3 reads CASRTGSGDTIYF. The CDR3 nucleotides are TGTGCCAGCAGGACAGGGTCGGGGGACACCATATATTTT. This rearrangement joins TRBV27 to TRBJ1-3, with 7 positions matching TRBD1. J gave up 8 bases and V 6 bases, and 7 bases lay outside the gene matches. Germline loops: CDR1 MNHEY, CDR2 SMNVEV (reference sequence). The CDR3 is made up of 13 amino acids.

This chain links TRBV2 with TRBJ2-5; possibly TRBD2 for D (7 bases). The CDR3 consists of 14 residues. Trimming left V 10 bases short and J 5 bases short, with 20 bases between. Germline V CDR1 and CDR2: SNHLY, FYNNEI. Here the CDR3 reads CATGGRGIGETQYF. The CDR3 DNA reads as TGTGCCACCGGGGGGCGGGGCATAGGGGAGACCCAGTACTTC.

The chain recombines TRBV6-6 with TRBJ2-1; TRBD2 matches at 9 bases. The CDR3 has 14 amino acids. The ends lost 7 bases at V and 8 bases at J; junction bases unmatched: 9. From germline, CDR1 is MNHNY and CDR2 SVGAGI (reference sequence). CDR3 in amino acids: CASKGGTSHDEQFF. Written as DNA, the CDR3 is TGTGCCAGCAAAGGGGGGACTAGCCACGATGAGCAGTTCTTC.

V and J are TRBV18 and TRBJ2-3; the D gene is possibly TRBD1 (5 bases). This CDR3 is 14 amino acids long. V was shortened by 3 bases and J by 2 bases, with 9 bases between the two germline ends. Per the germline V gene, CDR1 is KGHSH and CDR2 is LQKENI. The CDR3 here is CASSPRQHTDTQYF. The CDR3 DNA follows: TGTGCCAGCTCACCCCGACAGCACACAGATACGCAGTATTTT.

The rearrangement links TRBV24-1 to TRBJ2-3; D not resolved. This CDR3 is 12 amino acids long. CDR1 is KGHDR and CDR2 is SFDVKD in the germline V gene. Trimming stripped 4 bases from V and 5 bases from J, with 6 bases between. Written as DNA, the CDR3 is TGTGCCACCAGTGACGACTTAGATACGCAGTATTTT. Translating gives CATSDDLDTQYF.

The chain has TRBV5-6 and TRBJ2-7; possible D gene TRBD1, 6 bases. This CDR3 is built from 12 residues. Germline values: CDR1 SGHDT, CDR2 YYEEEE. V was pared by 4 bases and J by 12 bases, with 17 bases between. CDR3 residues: CASSLGRTDPYF. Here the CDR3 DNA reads TGTGCCAGCAGCCTGGGACGGACAGATCCGTACTTC.

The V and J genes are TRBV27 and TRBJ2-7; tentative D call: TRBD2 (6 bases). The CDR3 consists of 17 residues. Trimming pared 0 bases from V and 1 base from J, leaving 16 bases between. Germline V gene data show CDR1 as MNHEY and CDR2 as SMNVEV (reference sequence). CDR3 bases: TGTGCCAGCAGTTTATCTCCCTTGGGTAGCGGATCCTACGAGCAGTACTTC. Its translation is CASSLSPLGSGSYEQYF.

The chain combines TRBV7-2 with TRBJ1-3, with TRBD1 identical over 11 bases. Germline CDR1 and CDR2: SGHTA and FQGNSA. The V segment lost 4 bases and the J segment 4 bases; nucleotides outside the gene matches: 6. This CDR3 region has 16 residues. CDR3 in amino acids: CASSYGQGAAGNTIYF. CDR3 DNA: TGTGCCAGCAGCTACGGACAGGGGGCGGCAGGAAACACCATATATTTT.

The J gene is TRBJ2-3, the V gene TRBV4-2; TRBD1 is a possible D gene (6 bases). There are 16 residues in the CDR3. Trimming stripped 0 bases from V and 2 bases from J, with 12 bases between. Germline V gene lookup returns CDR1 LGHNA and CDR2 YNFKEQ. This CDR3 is CASSQEQGAHTDTQYF. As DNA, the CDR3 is TGTGCCAGCAGCCAAGAACAGGGCGCCCACACAGATACGCAGTATTTT.

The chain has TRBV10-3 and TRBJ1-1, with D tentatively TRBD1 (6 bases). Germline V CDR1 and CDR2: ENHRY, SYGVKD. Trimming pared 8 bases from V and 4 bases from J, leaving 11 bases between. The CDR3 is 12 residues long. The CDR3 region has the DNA TGTGCCATCGGGGGGGCCGGCACTGAAGCTTTCTTT. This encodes CAIGGAGTEAFF.

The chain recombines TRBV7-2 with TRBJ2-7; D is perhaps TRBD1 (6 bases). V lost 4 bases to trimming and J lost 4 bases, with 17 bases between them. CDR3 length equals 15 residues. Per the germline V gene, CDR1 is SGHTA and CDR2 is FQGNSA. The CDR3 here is CASSSYRASLYEQYF. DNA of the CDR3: TGTGCCAGCAGCTCGTACAGGGCTTCTTTGTACGAGCAGTACTTC.

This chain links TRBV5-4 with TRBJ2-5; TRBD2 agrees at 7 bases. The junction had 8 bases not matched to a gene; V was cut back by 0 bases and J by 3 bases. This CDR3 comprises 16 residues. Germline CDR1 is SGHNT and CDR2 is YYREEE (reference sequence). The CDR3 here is CASSLVRGSPEETQYF. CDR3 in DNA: TGTGCCAGCAGCTTGGTCCGCGGGAGTCCCGAAGAGACCCAGTACTTC. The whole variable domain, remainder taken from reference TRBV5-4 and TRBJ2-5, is ETGVTQSPTHLIKTRGQQVTLRCSSQSGHNTVSWYQQALGQGPQFIFQYYREEENGRGNFPPRFSGLQFPNYSSELNVNALELDDSALYLCASSLVRGSPEETQYFGPGTRLLVL.

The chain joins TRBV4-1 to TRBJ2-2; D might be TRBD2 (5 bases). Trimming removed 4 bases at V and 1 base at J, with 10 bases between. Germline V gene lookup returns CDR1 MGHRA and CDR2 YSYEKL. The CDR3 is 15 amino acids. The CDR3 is CASSLGSLNTGELFF. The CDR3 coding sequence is TGCGCCAGCAGCCTAGGGAGCCTGAACACCGGGGAGCTGTTTTTT.

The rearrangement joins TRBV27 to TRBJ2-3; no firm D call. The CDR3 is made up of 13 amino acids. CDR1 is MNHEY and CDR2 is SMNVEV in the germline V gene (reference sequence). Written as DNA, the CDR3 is TGTGCTGCGCGGTCGCGAGGCACAGATACGCAGTATTTT. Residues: CAARSRGTDTQYF.

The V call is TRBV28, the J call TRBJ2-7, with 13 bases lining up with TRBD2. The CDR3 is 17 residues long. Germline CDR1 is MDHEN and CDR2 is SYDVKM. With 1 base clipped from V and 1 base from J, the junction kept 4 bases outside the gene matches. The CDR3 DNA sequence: TGTGCCAGCAGTTTATCGGGGACTAGCGGGGTTTCCTACGAGCAGTACTTC. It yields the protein CASSLSGTSGVSYEQYF. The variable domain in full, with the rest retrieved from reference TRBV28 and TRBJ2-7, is DVKVTQSSRYLVKRTGEKVFLECVQDMDHENMFWYRQDPGLGLRLIYFSYDVKMKEKGDIPEGYSVSREKKERFSLILESASTNQTSMYLCASSLSGTSGVSYEQYFGPGTRLTVT.

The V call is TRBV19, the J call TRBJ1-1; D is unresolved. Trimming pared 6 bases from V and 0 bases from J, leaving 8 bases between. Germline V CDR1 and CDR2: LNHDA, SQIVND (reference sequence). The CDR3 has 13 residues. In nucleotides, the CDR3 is TGTGCCAGTAGCCAGGCTCTGAACACTGAAGCTTTCTTT. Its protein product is CASSQALNTEAFF. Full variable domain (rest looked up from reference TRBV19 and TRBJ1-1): DGGITQSPKYLFRKEGQNVTLSCEQNLNHDAMYWYRQDPGQGLRLIYYSQIVNDFQKGDIAEGYSVSREKKESFPLTVTSAQKNPTAFYLCASSQALNTEAFFGQGTRLTVV.

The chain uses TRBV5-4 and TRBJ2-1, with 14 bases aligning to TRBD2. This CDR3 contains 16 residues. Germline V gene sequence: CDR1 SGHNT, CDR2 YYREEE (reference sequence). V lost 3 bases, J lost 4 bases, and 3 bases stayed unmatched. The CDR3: CASSSGTSGSYNEQFF. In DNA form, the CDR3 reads TGTGCCAGCAGCTCTGGGACTAGCGGGAGTTACAATGAGCAGTTCTTC.

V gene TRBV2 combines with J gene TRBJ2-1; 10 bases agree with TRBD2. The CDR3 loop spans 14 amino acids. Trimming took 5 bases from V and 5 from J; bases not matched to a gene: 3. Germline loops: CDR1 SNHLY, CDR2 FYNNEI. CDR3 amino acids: CASSIAGGNNEQFF. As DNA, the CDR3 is TGTGCCAGCAGTATAGCGGGAGGCAACAATGAGCAGTTCTTC.

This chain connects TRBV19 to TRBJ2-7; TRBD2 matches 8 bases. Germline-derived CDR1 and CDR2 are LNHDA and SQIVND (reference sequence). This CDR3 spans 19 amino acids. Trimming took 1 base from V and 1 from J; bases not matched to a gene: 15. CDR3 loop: CASSIGGSGKIFGSYEQYF. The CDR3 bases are TGTGCCAGTAGTATAGGAGGTAGCGGGAAGATTTTTGGGTCCTACGAGCAGTACTTC.

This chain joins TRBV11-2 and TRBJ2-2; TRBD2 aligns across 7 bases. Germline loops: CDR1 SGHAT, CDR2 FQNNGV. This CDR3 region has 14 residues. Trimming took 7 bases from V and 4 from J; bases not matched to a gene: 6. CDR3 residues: CASTSGGSTGELFF. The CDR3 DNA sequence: TGTGCCAGCACCTCCGGGGGGAGCACCGGGGAGCTGTTTTTT.

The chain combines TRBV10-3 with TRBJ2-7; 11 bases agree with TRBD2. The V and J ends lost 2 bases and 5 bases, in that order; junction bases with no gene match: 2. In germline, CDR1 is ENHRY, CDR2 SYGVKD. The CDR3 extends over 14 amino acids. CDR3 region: CAISEELAGDEQYF. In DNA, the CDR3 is TGTGCCATCAGTGAGGAACTAGCGGGAGACGAGCAGTACTTC.

As DNA, the CDR3 is TGTGCCAGCAGGGGGTTGGGAAGGGGCTACGAGCAGTACTTC. It specifies CASRGLGRGYEQYF. This rearrangement joins TRBV2 to TRBJ2-7, with D tentatively TRBD1 (5 bases). Trimming removed 6 bases from V and 3 bases from J, with 15 bases in between. CDR3 length: 14 residues. CDR1 and CDR2 (germline): SNHLY, FYNNEI.

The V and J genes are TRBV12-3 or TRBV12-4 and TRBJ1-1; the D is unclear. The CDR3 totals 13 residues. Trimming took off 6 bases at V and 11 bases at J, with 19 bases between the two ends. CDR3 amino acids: CASSDLIRGSAFF. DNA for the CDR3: TGTGCCAGCAGCGACTTGATTCGAGGATCGGCTTTCTTT.

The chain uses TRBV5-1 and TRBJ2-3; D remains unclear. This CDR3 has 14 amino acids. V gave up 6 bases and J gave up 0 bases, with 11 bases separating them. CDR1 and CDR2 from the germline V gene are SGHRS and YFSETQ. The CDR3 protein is CASMSSRSTDTQYF. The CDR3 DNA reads TGCGCCAGCATGTCCTCCCGGAGCACAGATACGCAGTATTTT.